The clone carrying this T cell receptor (beta chain) was found once. What it binds is not known. The CDR3 length is 14 residues. Trimming cost V 6 bases and J 3 bases; bases outside gene matches: 1. Germline V gives CDR1 MNHEY, CDR2 SMNVEV (reference sequence). The donors were members of the roughly 130-subject validation cohort (separate from the approximately 670-subject first cohort). This record belongs to a study of cytomegalovirus exposure and HLA in healthy donors. Study details: A subsequent analysis reported that the roughly 120 validation repertoires were produced on the same platform that had also been used for the 666 first-cohort repertoires. Study-level results: Some public TCRs appeared in many individuals, while most sequences were rare. Reportedly, cytomegalovirus status was diagnosed with high sensitivity and specificity.

The assay was immunoSEQ multiplex PCR, and TCRdb's table has in-frame clones only and misses some. Found here are over 150,000 clones, about 90% of them singletons; the top ten hold roughly 5.7%. The source is a woman younger than 45 in good health and CMV-seronegative. The chain carries TRBV27 and TRBJ2-2; 10 bases line up with TRBD1. Sample: PBMCs. CDR3 protein: CASRTGGYTGELFF. The CDR3 DNA follows: TGTGCCAGCAGGACAGGGGGCTACACCGGGGAGCTGTTTTTT.